These T cell receptor beta chains were read from a single sample in a study of CD8+ T cells in alopecia areata. Method: immunoSEQ multiplex PCR; TCRdb's copy keeps in-frame clones and lacks some. The profile shows more than 90,000 clones, roughly two fifths of them singletons. Input material: CD4+ T cells sorted from blood. The receptors shown here come from a human donor with alopecia areata. Both conserved end residues are part of each CDR3. A D gene is named only where the DNA matches it firmly. Expanded clones get a size class; other rows say once, few or many, or leave the size out.

v_gene,d_gene,len,abundance,j_gene,CDR3aa,CDR3nt
TRBV2,NA,14,few,TRBJ1-2,CASSEQGQGYGYTF,TGTGCCAGCAGTGAACAGGGGCAAGGCTATGGCTACACCTTC
TRBV7-3,TRBD2,14,few,TRBJ2-3,CASSPTSGKGTQYF,TGTGCCAGCAGCCCGACTAGCGGGAAGGGTACGCAGTATTTT
TRBV4-3,TRBD2,15,NA,TRBJ2-1,CASGLSGGHLNEQFF,TGCGCCAGCGGATTGTCGGGGGGTCACCTCAATGAGCAGTTCTTC
TRBV4-1,NA,15,NA,TRBJ2-1,CASSPTNTGQGEQFF,TGCGCCAGCAGCCCCACCAATACAGGGCAGGGTGAGCAGTTCTTC
TRBV29-1,NA,13,few,TRBJ2-5,CSVETPNQETQYF,TGCAGCGTTGAAACGCCGAACCAAGAGACCCAGTACTTC
TRBV10-3,NA,14,NA,TRBJ2-7,CAITEGGFSYEQYF,TGTGCCATCACCGAGGGGGGTTTCTCCTACGAGCAGTACTTC
TRBV11-3,NA,13,NA,TRBJ2-1,CASSKTRGNEQFF,TGTGCCAGCAGCAAGACCAGGGGCAATGAGCAGTTCTTC
TRBV29-1,NA,14,NA,TRBJ1-1,CSVGGPGMNTEAFF,TGCAGCGTGGGTGGGCCGGGAATGAACACTGAAGCTTTCTTT
TRBV29-1,TRBD2,14,NA,TRBJ2-5,CSVKTSGRAETQYF,TGCAGCGTCAAGACTAGCGGGCGAGCGGAGACCCAGTACTTC
TRBV6-5,NA,11,NA,TRBJ1-2,CASGYRDGYTF,TGTGCCAGCGGGTACAGAGATGGCTACACCTTC
TRBV14,NA,13,NA,TRBJ2-1,CASSRRTHNEQFF,TGTGCCAGCTCCCGACGGACCCACAATGAGCAGTTCTTC
TRBV29-1,NA,14,few,TRBJ2-7,CSVSLRGDLYEQYF,TGCAGCGTTTCGCTGAGAGGAGATTTGTACGAGCAGTACTTC
TRBV11-1,NA,14,NA,TRBJ2-5,CASSLAGSRETQYF,TGTGCCAGCAGCTTAGCCGGTAGTCGGGAGACCCAGTACTTC
TRBV5-1,NA,15,NA,TRBJ1-1,CASSPTLGTNTEAFF,TGCGCCAGCAGCCCGACACTAGGGACGAACACTGAAGCTTTCTTT
TRBV20-1,NA,11,few,TRBJ1-2,CSARVSHGYTF,TGCAGTGCTAGAGTGTCCCATGGCTACACCTTC
TRBV30,TRBD1,13,NA,TRBJ1-3,CAWKQGAGNTIYF,TGTGCCTGGAAACAGGGGGCTGGAAACACCATATATTTT
TRBV9,TRBD2,14,NA,TRBJ2-3,CASTRTSGTDTQYF,TGTGCCAGCACCAGGACTAGCGGCACAGATACGCAGTATTTT
TRBV2,NA,11,once,TRBJ1-2,CASSRGSGYTF,TGTGCCAGCAGTCGGGGGAGTGGCTACACCTTC
TRBV4-1,NA,17,few,TRBJ1-6,CASSQDIASSYNSPLHF,TGCGCCAGCAGCCAAGATATAGCGTCCTCCTATAATTCACCCCTCCACTTT
TRBV4-2,TRBD2,17,NA,TRBJ2-2,CASSPMRLAVNTGELFF,TGTGCCAGCAGCCCCATGAGACTAGCGGTGAACACCGGGGAGCTGTTTTTT
TRBV4-2,NA,14,once,TRBJ2-7,CASSPRSDSYEQYF,TGTGCCAGCAGCCCCCGATCTGACAGCTACGAGCAGTACTTC
TRBV9,NA,12,NA,TRBJ1-2,CASSSQEYGYTF,TGTGCCAGCAGCTCACAGGAGTACGGCTACACCTTC
TRBV29-1,NA,12,NA,TRBJ2-5,CSVGASAETQYF,TGCAGCGTTGGGGCTAGCGCCGAGACCCAGTACTTC
TRBV2,NA,16,few,TRBJ2-1,CASSPMDTGRYNEQFF,TGTGCCAGCAGTCCTATGGACACCGGGAGATACAATGAGCAGTTCTTC
TRBV5-1,NA,13,NA,TRBJ1-5,CASSETGWQPQHF,TGCGCCAGCAGCGAAACAGGGTGGCAGCCCCAGCATTTT
TRBV29-1,NA,14,few,TRBJ1-5,CSVTAGNSNQPQHF,TGCAGCGTAACCGCTGGAAATAGCAATCAGCCCCAGCATTTT
TRBV28,NA,15,few,TRBJ2-3,CASAYTRSGTDTQYF,TGTGCCAGCGCCTACACCAGGTCGGGTACAGATACGCAGTATTTT
TRBV9,NA,14,NA,TRBJ2-7,CASSPRSDSYEQYF,TGTGCCAGCAGCCCCCGATCTGACAGCTACGAGCAGTACTTC
TRBV18,NA,14,few,TRBJ1-5,CASSPQRSDQPQHF,TGTGCCAGCTCACCACAACGATCCGATCAGCCCCAGCATTTT
TRBV29-1,NA,12,few,TRBJ2-7,CSVVLGQNEQYF,TGCAGCGTTGTATTGGGGCAGAACGAGCAGTACTTC
TRBV29-1,NA,10,few,TRBJ1-2,CSVEGDGYTF,TGCAGCGTTGAAGGGGATGGCTACACCTTC
TRBV7-9,NA,13,few,TRBJ2-7,CASSFRQTYEQYF,TGTGCCAGCAGCTTCCGACAAACCTACGAGCAGTACTTC
TRBV30,NA,13,NA,TRBJ2-7,CAWSVSLSNEQYF,TGTGCCTGGAGTGTTTCACTGTCTAACGAGCAGTACTTC
TRBV29-1,NA,10,few,TRBJ2-5,CSAALETQYF,TGCAGCGCCGCACTAGAGACCCAGTACTTC
TRBV29-1,TRBD1,15,few,TRBJ2-3,CSVGRTGDSRDTQYF,TGCAGCGTTGGCCGGACAGGAGACTCAAGGGATACGCAGTATTTT
TRBV28,NA,11,NA,TRBJ2-7,CASLGNYEQYF,TGTGCCAGCCTAGGGAATTACGAGCAGTACTTC
TRBV7-2,NA,12,NA,TRBJ2-7,CASSLVGYEQYF,TGTGCCAGCAGCTTAGTGGGATACGAGCAGTACTTC
TRBV29-1,NA,15,NA,TRBJ2-1,CSVGRRISSYNEQFF,TGCAGCGTTGGGCGGCGGATCAGCTCCTACAATGAGCAGTTCTTC
TRBV7-2,NA,14,few,TRBJ2-5,CASSLGGNQETQYF,TGTGCCAGCAGCCTAGGGGGAAACCAAGAGACCCAGTACTTC
TRBV23-1,NA,14,few,TRBJ1-2,CASPEGGSNYGYTF,TGCGCCAGCCCCGAGGGGGGTAGCAACTATGGCTACACCTTC
TRBV7-3,NA,15,NA,TRBJ2-1,CASSPFPDYSNEQFF,TGTGCCAGCAGCCCATTCCCGGACTACAGTAATGAGCAGTTCTTC
TRBV7-9,NA,15,NA,TRBJ1-6,CASSLEQGGNSPLHF,TGTGCCAGCAGCTTGGAACAGGGTGGTAATTCACCCCTCCACTTT
TRBV30,NA,11,NA,TRBJ1-2,CAWSLGGRYTF,TGTGCCTGGTCTCTCGGGGGGCGCTACACCTTC
TRBV7-9,TRBD1,13,NA,TRBJ1-5,CASSLARGRPQHF,TGTGCCAGCAGCTTAGCCAGGGGGCGGCCCCAGCATTTT
TRBV29-1,NA,14,NA,TRBJ2-2,CSVAGPAGTGELFF,TGCAGCGTTGCGGGACCAGCTGGCACCGGGGAGCTGTTTTTT
TRBV7-3,TRBD2,18,few,TRBJ2-5,CASSIKGGGSVNQETQYF,TGTGCCAGCAGCATAAAGGGCGGGGGTTCTGTTAACCAAGAGACCCAGTACTTC
TRBV29-1,NA,13,NA,TRBJ1-1,CSARTDKNTEAFF,TGCAGCGCCCGGACAGATAAGAACACTGAAGCTTTCTTT